This T cell receptor beta chain is drawn from a study of cytomegalovirus exposure and HLA in healthy donors. Overall study context: Unique TCRs numbering roughly 80 million, obtained from HLA-typed donors, made up an early data release. Study results and limitations: Excluded: some indistinguishable V segments such as TRBV6-2 and TRBV6-3. Investigators reported approximately 150 TCR beta chains as tied to cytomegalovirus.

The PCR employed 60 Vbeta primers together with 13 Jbeta primers. As originally analysed: Some 11 million of the 60 million to 90 million unique TCR beta chains counted in a later analysis were shared. The protocol was immunoSEQ multiplex PCR, while the TCRdb copy is restricted to in-frame clones and leaves out a portion. D and trimming come from the DNA, and the V and J calls and clone size come from that table. Of roughly 55,000 clones in the sample, about three quarters were seen once. The germline gives CDR1 LNHDA, CDR2 SQIVND (reference sequence). J was trimmed by 8 bases and V by 7 bases; bases with no gene match: 8. The CDR3 has 13 residues. In the case of this clone: Antigen: not known.

The V gene is TRBV19, the J gene TRBJ1-2; 9 nucleotides line up with TRBD1. The sequenced material came from PBMCs. This sequence originates from a female donor in good health and CMV-seronegative. The CDR3, as DNA: TGTGCCAGTAAGACGGACAGGGGCGGGGGCTACACCTTC. This translates into CASKTDRGGGYTF.